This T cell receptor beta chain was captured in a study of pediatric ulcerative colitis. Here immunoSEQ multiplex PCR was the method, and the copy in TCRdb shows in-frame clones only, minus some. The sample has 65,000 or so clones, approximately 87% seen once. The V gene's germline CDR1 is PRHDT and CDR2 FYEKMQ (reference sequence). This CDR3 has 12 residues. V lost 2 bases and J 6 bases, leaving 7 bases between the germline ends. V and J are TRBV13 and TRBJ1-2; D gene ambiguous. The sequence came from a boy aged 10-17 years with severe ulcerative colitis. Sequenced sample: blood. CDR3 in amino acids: CASSLITDGYTF. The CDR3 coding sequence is TGTGCCAGCAGCTTAATTACAGATGGCTACACCTTC. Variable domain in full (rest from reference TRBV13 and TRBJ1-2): AAGVIQSPRHLIKEKRETATLKCYPIPRHDTVYWYQQGPGQDPQFLISFYEKMQSDKGSIPDRFSAQQFSDYHSELNMSSLELGDSALYFCASSLITDGYTFGSGTRLTVV.